This TCR beta chain was identified during a study of T cell responses to AZD1222 COVID-19 vaccine. In the study overall: Recipients boosted at about 4 weeks or about 12 weeks are pooled.

TCRdb's table, derived via immunoSEQ multiplex PCR, lists solely in-frame clones and lacks some. This table holds about 180,000 clones, just over 85% found once. V was clipped by 8 bases and J by 3 bases; unmatched bases: 1. CDR3 length: 12 residues. CDR1 is SEHNR and CDR2 is FQNEAQ in the germline V gene (reference sequence). General study findings and limits: Repertoires were sampled only after the peak T cell response. Donor demographics were predominantly white British with a female majority; clonal diversity may be underestimated. Baseline seropositivity characterized only six AZD1222 recipients.

Turning to this clone: Its antigen remains unidentified.

This specimen was peripheral blood, taken on day 0 of AZD1222 vaccination. This clonotype was obtained from an adult in good health. The chain combines TRBV7-9 with TRBJ2-1; 7 bases align to TRBD1. CDR3 residues: CASWDSYNEQFF. The CDR3 bases are TGTGCCAGCTGGGACAGCTACAATGAGCAGTTCTTC.